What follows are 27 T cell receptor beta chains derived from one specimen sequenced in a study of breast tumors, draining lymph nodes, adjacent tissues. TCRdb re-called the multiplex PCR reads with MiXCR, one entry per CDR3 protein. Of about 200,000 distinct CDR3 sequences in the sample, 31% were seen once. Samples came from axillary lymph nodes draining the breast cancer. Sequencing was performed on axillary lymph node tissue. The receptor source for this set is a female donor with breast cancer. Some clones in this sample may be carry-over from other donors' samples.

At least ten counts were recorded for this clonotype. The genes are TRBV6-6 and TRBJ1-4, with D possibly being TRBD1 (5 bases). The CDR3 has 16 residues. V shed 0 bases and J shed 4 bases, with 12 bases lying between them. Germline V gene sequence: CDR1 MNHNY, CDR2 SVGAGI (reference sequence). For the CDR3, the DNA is TGTGCCAGCAGTTACTCGACAGAAACCCTTAATGAAAAACTGTTTTTT. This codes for CASSYSTETLNEKLFF.

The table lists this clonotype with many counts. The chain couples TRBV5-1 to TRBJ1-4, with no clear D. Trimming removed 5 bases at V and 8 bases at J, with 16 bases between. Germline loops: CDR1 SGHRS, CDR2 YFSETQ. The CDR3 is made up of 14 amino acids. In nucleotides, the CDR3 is TGCGCCAGCAGGCCGGTGATCTCCTCGGAAAAACTGTTTTTT. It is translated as CASRPVISSEKLFF.

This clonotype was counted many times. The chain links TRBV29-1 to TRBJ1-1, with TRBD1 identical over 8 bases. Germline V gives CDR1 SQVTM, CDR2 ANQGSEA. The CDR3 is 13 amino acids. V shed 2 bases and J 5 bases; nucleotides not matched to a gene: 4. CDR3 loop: CSVEQGARTEAFF. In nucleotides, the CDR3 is TGCAGCGTTGAACAGGGGGCGCGGACTGAAGCTTTCTTT.

The CDR3 nucleotides read TGCACCCCAGGGGGCATTGCAGAGACCCAGTACTTC. Translated: CTPGGIAETQYF. The V call is TRBV20-1, the J call TRBJ2-5; 8 bases map to TRBD1. The V gene's germline CDR1 is DFQATT and CDR2 SNEGSKA (reference sequence). This CDR3 is built from 12 residues.

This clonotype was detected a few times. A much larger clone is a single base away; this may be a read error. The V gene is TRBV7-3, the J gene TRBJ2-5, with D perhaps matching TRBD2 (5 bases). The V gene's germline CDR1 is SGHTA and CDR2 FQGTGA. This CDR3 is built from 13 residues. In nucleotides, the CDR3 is TGTGCCAGCAGCTTTCGCATTGGGGAGACCCGGTACTTC. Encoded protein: CASSFRIGETRYF. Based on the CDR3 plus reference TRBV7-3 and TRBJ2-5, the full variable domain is GAGVSQTPSNKVTEKGKYVELRCDPISGHTALYWYRQSLGQGPEFLIYFQGTGAADDSGLPNDRFFAVRPEGSVSTLKIQRTERGDSAVYLCASSFRIGETRYFGPGTRLLVL.

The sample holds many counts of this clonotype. The CDR3 DNA is TGTGCCAGCGGGACCGGGACAGGCTACAATGAGCAGTTCTTC. As protein: CASGTGTGYNEQFF. The chain carries TRBV5-4 and TRBJ2-1; 8 bases are a match to TRBD1. Losses at the gene ends were 7 bases for V and 3 bases for J; bases not matched to a gene: 6. The CDR3 totals 14 residues. Germline-derived CDR1 and CDR2 are SGHNT and YYREEE (reference sequence).

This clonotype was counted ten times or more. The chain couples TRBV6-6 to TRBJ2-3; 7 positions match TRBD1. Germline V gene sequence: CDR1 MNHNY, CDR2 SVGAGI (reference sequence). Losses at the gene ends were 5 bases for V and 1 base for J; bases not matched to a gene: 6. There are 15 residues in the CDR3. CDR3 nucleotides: TGTGCCAGCAGTAAAACAGGGGCTGGCACAGATACGCAGTATTTT. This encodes CASSKTGAGTDTQYF.

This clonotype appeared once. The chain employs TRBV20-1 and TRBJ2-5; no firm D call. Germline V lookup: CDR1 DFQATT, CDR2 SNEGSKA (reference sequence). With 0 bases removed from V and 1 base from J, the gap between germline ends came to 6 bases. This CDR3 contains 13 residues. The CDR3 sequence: CSAREIGQETQYF. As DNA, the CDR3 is TGCAGTGCTAGAGAGATAGGCCAAGAGACCCAGTACTTC.

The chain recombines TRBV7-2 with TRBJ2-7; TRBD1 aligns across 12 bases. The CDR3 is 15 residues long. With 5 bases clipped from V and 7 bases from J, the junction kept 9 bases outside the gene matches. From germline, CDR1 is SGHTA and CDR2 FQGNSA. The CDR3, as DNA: TGTGCCAGCAGCCCACCGGGACAGGGGGCGAAGGAGCAGTACTTC. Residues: CASSPPGQGAKEQYF.

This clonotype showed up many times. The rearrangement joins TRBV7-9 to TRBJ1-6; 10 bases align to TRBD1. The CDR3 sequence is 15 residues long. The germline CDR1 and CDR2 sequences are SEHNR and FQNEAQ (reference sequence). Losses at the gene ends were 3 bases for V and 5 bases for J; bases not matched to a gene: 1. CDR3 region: CASSFGQGDNSPLHF. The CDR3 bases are TGTGCCAGCAGCTTCGGACAGGGGGATAATTCACCCCTCCACTTT.

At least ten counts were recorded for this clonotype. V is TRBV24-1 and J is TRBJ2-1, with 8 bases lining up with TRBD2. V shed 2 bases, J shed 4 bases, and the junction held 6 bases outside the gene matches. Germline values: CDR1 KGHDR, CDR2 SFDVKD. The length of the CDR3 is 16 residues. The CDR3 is CATSDSGGTIYNEQFF. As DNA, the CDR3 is TGTGCCACCAGTGATTCGGGGGGGACGATTTACAATGAGCAGTTCTTC.

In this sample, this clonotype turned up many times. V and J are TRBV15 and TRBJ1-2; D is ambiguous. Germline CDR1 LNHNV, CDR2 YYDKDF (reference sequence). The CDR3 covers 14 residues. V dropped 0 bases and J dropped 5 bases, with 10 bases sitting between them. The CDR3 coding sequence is TGTGCCACCAGCAGAGATGAAGCTATTTATGGCTACACCTTC. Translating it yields CATSRDEAIYGYTF.

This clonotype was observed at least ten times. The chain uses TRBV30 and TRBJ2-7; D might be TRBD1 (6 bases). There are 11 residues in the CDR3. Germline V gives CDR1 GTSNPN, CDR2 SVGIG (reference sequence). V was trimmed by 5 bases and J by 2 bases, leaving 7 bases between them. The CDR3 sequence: CAWAGAYEQYF. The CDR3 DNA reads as TGTGCCTGGGCAGGGGCCTACGAGCAGTACTTC.

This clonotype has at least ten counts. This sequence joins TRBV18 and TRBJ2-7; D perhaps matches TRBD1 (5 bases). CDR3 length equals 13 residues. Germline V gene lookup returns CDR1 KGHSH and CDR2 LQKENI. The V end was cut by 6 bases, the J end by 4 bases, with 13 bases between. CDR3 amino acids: CASSPPQAYEQYF. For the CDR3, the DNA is TGTGCCAGCTCCCCTCCACAGGCGTACGAGCAGTACTTC.

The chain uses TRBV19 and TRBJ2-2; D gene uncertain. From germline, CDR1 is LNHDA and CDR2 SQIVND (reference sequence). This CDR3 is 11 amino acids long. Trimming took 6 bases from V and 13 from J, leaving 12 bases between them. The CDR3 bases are TGTGCCAGTAGCCCTGAAACGGGGCTGTTTTTT. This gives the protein CASSPETGLFF.

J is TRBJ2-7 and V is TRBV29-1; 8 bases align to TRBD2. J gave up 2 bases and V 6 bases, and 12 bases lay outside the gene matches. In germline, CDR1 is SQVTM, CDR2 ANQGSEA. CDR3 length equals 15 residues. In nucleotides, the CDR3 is TGCAGCGTCGGGTTTTTAGCGGGGAACCCCTACGAGCAGTACTTC. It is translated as CSVGFLAGNPYEQYF.

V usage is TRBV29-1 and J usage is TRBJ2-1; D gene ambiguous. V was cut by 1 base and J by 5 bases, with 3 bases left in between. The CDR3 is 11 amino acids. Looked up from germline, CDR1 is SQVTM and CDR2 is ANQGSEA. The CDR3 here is CSVEVNNEQFF. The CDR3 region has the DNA TGCAGCGTTGAAGTCAACAATGAGCAGTTCTTC.

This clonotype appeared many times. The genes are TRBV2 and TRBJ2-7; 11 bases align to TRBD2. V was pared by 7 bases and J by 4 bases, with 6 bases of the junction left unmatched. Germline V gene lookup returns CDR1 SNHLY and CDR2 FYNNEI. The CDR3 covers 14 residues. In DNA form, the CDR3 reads TGTGCCAGCACCCATCTAGCGGGAGGATACGAGCAGTACTTC. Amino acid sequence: CASTHLAGGYEQYF.

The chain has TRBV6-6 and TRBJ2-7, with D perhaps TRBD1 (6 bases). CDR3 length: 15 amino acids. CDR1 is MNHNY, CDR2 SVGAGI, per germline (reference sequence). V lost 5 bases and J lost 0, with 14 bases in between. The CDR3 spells CASSHQGHSSYEQYF. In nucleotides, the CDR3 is TGTGCCAGCAGTCACCAGGGACACAGCTCCTACGAGCAGTACTTC.

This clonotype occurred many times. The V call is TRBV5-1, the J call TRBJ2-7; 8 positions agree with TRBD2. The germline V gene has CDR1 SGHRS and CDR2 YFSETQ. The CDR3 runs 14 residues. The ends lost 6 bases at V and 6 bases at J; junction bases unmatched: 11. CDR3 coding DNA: TGCGCCAGCACCCGGGGAGCGGGAGATCTCGAGCAGTACTTC. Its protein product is CASTRGAGDLEQYF.

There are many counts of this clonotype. CDR3 in amino acids: CAISVSSGGRREQFF. The CDR3 coding sequence is TGTGCCATCAGTGTTTCTAGCGGGGGCCGGAGGGAGCAGTTCTTC. This chain links TRBV10-3 with TRBJ2-1; TRBD2 matches 10 bases. CDR1 ENHRY and CDR2 SYGVKD come from the germline V gene. The CDR3 sequence is 15 residues long. The V gene end was trimmed by 4 bases and the J gene end by 10 bases; junction bases not matched to a gene: 10.

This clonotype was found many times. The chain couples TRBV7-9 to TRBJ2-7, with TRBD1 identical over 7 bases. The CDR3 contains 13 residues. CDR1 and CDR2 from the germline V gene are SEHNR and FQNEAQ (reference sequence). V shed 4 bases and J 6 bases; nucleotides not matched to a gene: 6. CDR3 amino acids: CASSSTGFLEQYF. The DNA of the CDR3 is TGTGCCAGCAGCTCGACAGGGTTCCTCGAGCAGTACTTC.

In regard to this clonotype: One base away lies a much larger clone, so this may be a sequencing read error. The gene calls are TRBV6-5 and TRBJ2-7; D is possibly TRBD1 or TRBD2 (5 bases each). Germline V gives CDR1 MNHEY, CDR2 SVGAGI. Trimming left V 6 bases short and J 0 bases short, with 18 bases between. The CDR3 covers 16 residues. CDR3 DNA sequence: TGTGCCAGCAGCCACACCGGGGCTAGTGGCTCCTACGAGCAGTACTTC. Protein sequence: CASSHTGASGSYEQYF.

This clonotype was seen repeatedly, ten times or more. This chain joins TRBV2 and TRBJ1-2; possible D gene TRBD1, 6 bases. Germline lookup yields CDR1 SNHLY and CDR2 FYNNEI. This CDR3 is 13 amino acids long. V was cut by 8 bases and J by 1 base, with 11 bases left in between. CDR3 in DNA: TGTGCCAGCGTCGGACAGAATAACTATGGCTACACCTTC. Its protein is CASVGQNNYGYTF.

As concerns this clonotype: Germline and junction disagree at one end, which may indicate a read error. CDR3 DNA sequence: TGTGCCAGCAGCGTACAGGATTACTCCTACAGTGAGCAGTTCTTC. Translation: CASSVQDYSYSEQFF. This sequence joins TRBV9 and TRBJ2-1; D is unresolved. The CDR3 has 15 residues. CDR1 and CDR2 (germline): SGDLS, YYNGEE. The full variable domain, rest sourced from reference TRBV9 and TRBJ2-1, is DSGVTQTPKHLITATGQRVTLRCSPRSGDLSVYWYQQSLDQGLQFLIQYYNGEERAKGNILERFSAQQFPDLHSELNLSSLELGDSALYFCASSVQDYSYSEQFFGPGTRLTVL.

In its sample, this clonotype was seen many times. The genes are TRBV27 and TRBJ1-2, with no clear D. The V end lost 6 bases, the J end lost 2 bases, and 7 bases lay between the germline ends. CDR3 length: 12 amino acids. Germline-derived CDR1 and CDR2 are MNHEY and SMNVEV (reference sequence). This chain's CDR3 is CASSARNYGYTF. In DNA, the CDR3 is TGTGCCAGCAGCGCCAGGAACTATGGCTACACCTTC.

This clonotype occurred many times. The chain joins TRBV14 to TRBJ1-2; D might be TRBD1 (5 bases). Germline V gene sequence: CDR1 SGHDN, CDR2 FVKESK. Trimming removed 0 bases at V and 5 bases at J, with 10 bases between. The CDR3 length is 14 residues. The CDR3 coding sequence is TGTGCCAGCAGCCAAGAGAGTCAGGGATATGGCTACACCTTC. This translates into CASSQESQGYGYTF. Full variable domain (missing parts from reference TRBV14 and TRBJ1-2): EAGVTQFPSHSVIEKGQTVTLRCDPISGHDNLYWYRRVMGKEIKFLLHFVKESKQDESGMPNNRFLAERTGGTYSTLKVQPAELEDSGVYFCASSQESQGYGYTFGSGTRLTVV.